The 26 T cell receptor beta chains below come from one sample, sequenced in a study of cytomegalovirus exposure and HLA in healthy donors. This PCR relied on a set of 60 Vbeta primers and 13 Jbeta primers. TCRdb's table, derived via immunoSEQ multiplex PCR, lists solely in-frame clones and lacks some. The table lists 130,000 or so clones, more than 65% of them singletons. Sequencing was done on a sample of PBMCs. Receptors were obtained from a woman aged 18-30 years in good health and CMV-seronegative.

The genes are TRBV27 and TRBJ1-2; D possibly corresponds to TRBD1 (5 bases). CDR3 length: 13 residues. Trimming shortened V by 3 bases and J by 4 bases, and 9 bases separated the two germline ends. From germline, CDR1 is MNHEY and CDR2 SMNVEV (reference sequence). The CDR3 sequence: CASSFSGSYGYTF. The CDR3 DNA follows: TGTGCCAGCAGTTTCTCAGGGTCCTATGGCTACACCTTC.

The sample holds one count of this clone. The rearrangement links TRBV19 to TRBJ1-3, with a possible D match to TRBD1 (6 bases). Between the trimmed V and J ends, which lost 5 bases and 4 bases, there was a span of 9 bases. The CDR3 sequence is 13 residues long. Germline V lookup: CDR1 LNHDA, CDR2 SQIVND (reference sequence). The CDR3 DNA reads as TGTGCCAGTAGTCAGCAGGGGGGAAACACCATATATTTT. The encoded protein is CASSQQGGNTIYF. Based on the CDR3 plus reference TRBV19 and TRBJ1-3, the full variable domain is DGGITQSPKYLFRKEGQNVTLSCEQNLNHDAMYWYRQDPGQGLRLIYYSQIVNDFQKGDIAEGYSVSREKKESFPLTVTSAQKNPTAFYLCASSQQGGNTIYFGEGSWLTVV.

J is TRBJ1-1 and V is TRBV4-3; TRBD1 is a possible D gene (5 bases). V was shortened by 3 bases and J by 3 bases, with 11 bases between the two germline ends. Germline values: CDR1 LGHNA, CDR2 YSLEER. The CDR3 length is 14 residues. This chain's CDR3 is CASSHQGADTEAFF. The CDR3 nucleotides read TGCGCCAGCAGCCATCAAGGGGCTGACACTGAAGCTTTCTTT.

This chain joins TRBV19 and TRBJ1-5, with TRBD1 identical over 7 bases. The CDR3 length is 18 residues. The germline CDR1 and CDR2 sequences are LNHDA and SQIVND (reference sequence). Germline trimming cut 3 bases from V and 2 bases from J; bases unmatched to any gene: 13. CDR3 in DNA: TGTGCCAGTAGTATCCGACAGGGAAGGTATGGCGGCAATCAGCCCCAGCATTTT. The encoded protein is CASSIRQGRYGGNQPQHF.

The chain has TRBV13 and TRBJ2-1, with TRBD2 identical over 8 bases. The V and J ends lost 5 bases and 2 bases, in that order; junction bases with no gene match: 8. Germline CDR1 reads PRHDT; CDR2 reads FYEKMQ (reference sequence). CDR3 length: 16 residues. The CDR3 loop is CASSTRLAPPYNEQFF. The CDR3 DNA reads as TGTGCCAGCAGCACCCGACTAGCGCCTCCCTACAATGAGCAGTTCTTC.

The V gene is TRBV2, the J gene TRBJ1-5; D is ambiguous. The germline V gene encodes CDR1 SNHLY and CDR2 FYNNEI. This CDR3 has 14 residues. Trimming took off 2 bases at V and 4 bases at J, with 9 bases between the two ends. The CDR3 protein is CASSEWETNQPQHF. The CDR3 coding sequence is TGTGCCAGCAGTGAATGGGAGACAAATCAGCCCCAGCATTTT.

The genes are TRBV11-2 and TRBJ1-2; D is unclear. V gave up 2 bases and J gave up 2 bases, with 9 bases separating them. Germline CDR1 SGHAT, CDR2 FQNNGV. This CDR3 has 14 residues. The CDR3 loop reads CASSLTDKNYGYTF. The CDR3 region has the DNA TGTGCCAGCAGCTTAACCGACAAGAACTATGGCTACACCTTC.

The J gene is TRBJ2-7, the V gene TRBV18, with D possibly TRBD2 on 6 matching bases. Trimming removed 3 bases at V and 2 bases at J, with 14 bases between. This CDR3 is 15 amino acids long. In germline, CDR1 is KGHSH, CDR2 LQKENI. The CDR3 nucleotides read TGTGCCAGCTCACCGATCTCCGGGGGTACCTACGAGCAGTACTTC. The encoded protein is CASSPISGGTYEQYF.

The chain uses TRBV6-5 and TRBJ1-2; D is ambiguous. This CDR3 spans 12 amino acids. Germline V CDR1 and CDR2: MNHEY, SVGAGI. Trimming removed 4 bases at V and 8 bases at J, with 11 bases between. The CDR3 here is CASSSDRRGYTF. The DNA for the CDR3 is TGTGCCAGCAGTTCCGACCGGAGGGGCTACACCTTC.

The rearrangement links TRBV7-2 to TRBJ2-3, with 8 bases lining up with TRBD2. Germline loops: CDR1 SGHTA, CDR2 FQGNSA. V shed 1 base and J 5 bases; nucleotides not matched to a gene: 17. The CDR3 length is 19 residues. This CDR3 reads CASSLETKLAGLQRDTQYF. Written as DNA, the CDR3 is TGTGCCAGCAGCTTAGAGACCAAATTAGCGGGGTTACAGCGAGATACGCAGTATTTT.

V and J are TRBV6-6 and TRBJ2-3; 9 bases are a match to TRBD2. CDR3 length: 14 amino acids. Trimming took 5 bases from V and 1 from J; bases not matched to a gene: 1. Germline V lookup: CDR1 MNHNY, CDR2 SVGAGI (reference sequence). The CDR3 DNA is TGTGCCAGCAGTCCTAGCGGGGGCACAGATACGCAGTATTTT. Translating gives CASSPSGGTDTQYF.

The genes are TRBV15 and TRBJ2-3, with 8 nucleotides matching TRBD2. The CDR3 length is 16 residues. CDR1 is LNHNV, CDR2 YYDKDF, per germline (reference sequence). The junction had 6 bases not matched to a gene; V was cut back by 1 base and J by 3 bases. The CDR3 DNA reads TGTGCCACCAGCAGAGGGAGGGGCGGGGGGACAGATACGCAGTATTTT. Its protein product is CATSRGRGGGTDTQYF. Supplemented by reference TRBV15 and TRBJ2-3, the full variable domain reads DAMVIQNPRYQVTQFGKPVTLSCSQTLNHNVMYWYQQKSSQAPKLLFHYYDKDFNNEADTPDNFQSRRPNTSFCFLDIRSPGLGDTAMYLCATSRGRGGGTDTQYFGPGTRLTVL.

The chain joins TRBV7-6 to TRBJ2-2; 8 bases fit TRBD2. Germline V gene lookup returns CDR1 SGHVS and CDR2 FNYEAQ. The CDR3 runs to 15 residues. Trimming at V came to 2 bases and at J to 3 bases, leaving 2 bases not matched to a gene. CDR3 sequence reads: CASSLTGGDTGELFF. The CDR3 coding sequence is TGTGCCAGCAGCTTAACGGGAGGGGACACCGGGGAGCTGTTTTTT.

The chain employs TRBV7-9 and TRBJ1-5; D ambiguous. The ends were cut back, 6 bases at V and 0 bases at J, with 3 bases in the middle. The CDR3 runs 12 residues. CDR1 and CDR2 from the germline V gene are SEHNR and FQNEAQ (reference sequence). CDR3 amino acids: CASSYSNQPQHF. CDR3 DNA: TGTGCCAGCAGTTATAGCAATCAGCCCCAGCATTTT.

The chain uses TRBV19 and TRBJ1-1, with D perhaps TRBD1 (5 bases). Germline assignment: CDR1 LNHDA and CDR2 SQIVND (reference sequence). The CDR3 runs 14 residues. V was cut by 3 bases and J by 6 bases, with 14 bases left in between. DNA for the CDR3: TGTGCCAGTAGTATGGTTTCAGGGTTCGCTGAAGCTTTCTTT. As protein: CASSMVSGFAEAFF.

This chain links TRBV10-3 with TRBJ2-2, with 10 bases lining up with TRBD1. This CDR3 spans 18 amino acids. Germline V lookup: CDR1 ENHRY, CDR2 SYGVKD. Trimming at V came to 3 bases and at J to 0 bases, leaving 7 bases not matched to a gene. CDR3 amino acids: CAISDGTGVSANTGELFF. Written as DNA, the CDR3 is TGTGCCATCAGTGACGGGACAGGGGTTAGTGCGAACACCGGGGAGCTGTTTTTT.

This chain uses TRBV5-4 with TRBJ2-1; a weak D match, TRBD2 (7 bases). The CDR3 length is 16 residues. Per germline, CDR1 SGHNT and CDR2 YYREEE (reference sequence). The V gene lost 4 bases and the J gene lost 9 bases, with 23 bases spanning the gap. CDR3 amino acids: CASSPMGGRGDSEQFF. The CDR3 DNA follows: TGTGCCAGCAGCCCCATGGGGGGGCGGGGTGATAGTGAGCAGTTCTTC.

The chain employs TRBV9 and TRBJ2-5; 7 bases are a match to TRBD1. The better agreement between TRBJ2-7 and the DNA end casts doubt on the J call. Germline V gene sequence: CDR1 SGDLS, CDR2 YYNGEE. The CDR3 has 15 amino acids. CDR3: CASSSQQGMAYEQYF. As DNA, the CDR3 is TGTGCCAGCAGCTCCCAACAGGGGATGGCCTACGAGCAGTACTTC.

The chain links TRBV2 to TRBJ2-7, with 10 bases matching TRBD2. V was pared by 7 bases and J by 2 bases, with 2 bases of the junction left unmatched. The length of the CDR3 is 13 residues. Germline CDR1 reads SNHLY; CDR2 reads FYNNEI. The chain's CDR3 is CASMLAGAYEQYF. For the CDR3, the DNA is TGTGCCAGCATGCTAGCGGGAGCCTACGAGCAGTACTTC.

V is TRBV5-8 and J is TRBJ1-1; D might be TRBD1 (6 bases). The CDR3 contains 15 residues. Germline CDR1 reads SGHTS; CDR2 reads YDEGEE. V lost 5 bases and J 7 bases, leaving 21 bases between the germline ends. The CDR3 loop is CASSSEIIQGIEAFF. DNA for the CDR3: TGTGCCAGCAGTTCCGAGATAATACAGGGTATTGAAGCTTTCTTT.

The chain carries TRBV5-8 and TRBJ1-4, with D possibly TRBD1 on 6 matching bases. V lost 4 bases and J lost 14, with 24 bases in between. This CDR3 contains 15 residues. Germline values: CDR1 SGHTS, CDR2 YDEGEE. The CDR3 nucleotides are TGTGCCAGCAGCCCTATCCAGGACAGCCCGCGAGGGCTGTTTTTT. It codes for CASSPIQDSPRGLFF.

The chain has TRBV7-2 and TRBJ1-2; 7 bases agree with TRBD1. The CDR3 totals 13 residues. Germline V gives CDR1 SGHTA, CDR2 FQGNSA. Trimming removed 5 bases from V and 8 bases from J; junction bases left unmatched: 8. This chain's CDR3 is CASSLRGQGGYTF. CDR3 coding DNA: TGTGCCAGCAGCCTAAGGGGGCAGGGGGGCTACACCTTC.

This sequence joins TRBV15 and TRBJ1-5; 7 nucleotides line up with TRBD1. Trimming cost V 6 bases and J 4 bases; bases outside gene matches: 3. CDR1 LNHNV and CDR2 YYDKDF come from the germline V gene (reference sequence). The CDR3 contains 13 residues. The CDR3 DNA reads TGTGCCACCAGGGGACAGACAAATCAGCCCCAGCATTTT. This codes for CATRGQTNQPQHF.

This clone came up a few times. The rearrangement links TRBV5-1 to TRBJ2-3, with 10 nucleotides matching TRBD1. CDR3 length equals 16 residues. Germline CDR1 is SGHRS and CDR2 is YFSETQ. The J segment lost 5 bases and the V segment lost 3 bases, leaving 9 bases of the junction unmatched. The CDR3 protein is CASSSRPGTGVDTQYF. The CDR3 bases are TGCGCCAGCAGCTCCCGCCCTGGGACAGGGGTAGATACGCAGTATTTT. The variable domain in full, with the rest retrieved from reference TRBV5-1 and TRBJ2-3, is KAGVTQTPRYLIKTRGQQVTLSCSPISGHRSVSWYQQTPGQGLQFLFEYFSETQRNKGNFPGRFSGRQFSNSRSEMNVSTLELGDSALYLCASSSRPGTGVDTQYFGPGTRLTVL.

On this clone itself: One end of the junction fails to match germline, which may point to a read error. The CDR3: CSADGKNSQYF. CDR3 nucleotides: TGCAGTGCCGACGGAAAAAACAGTCAGTACTTC. The V and J genes are TRBV20-1 and TRBJ2-4; D gene unclear. CDR1 and CDR2 from the germline V gene are DFQATT and SNEGSKA (reference sequence). The CDR3 consists of 11 residues.

The chain uses TRBV5-4 and TRBJ2-7, with D possibly being TRBD2 (5 bases). This CDR3 is built from 13 residues. CDR1 SGHNT and CDR2 YYREEE come from the germline V gene (reference sequence). V was clipped by 2 bases and J by 7 bases, with 13 bases between them. The CDR3 here is CASSFQGPGEQYF. The CDR3 DNA follows: TGTGCCAGCAGCTTTCAAGGCCCGGGGGAGCAGTACTTC.